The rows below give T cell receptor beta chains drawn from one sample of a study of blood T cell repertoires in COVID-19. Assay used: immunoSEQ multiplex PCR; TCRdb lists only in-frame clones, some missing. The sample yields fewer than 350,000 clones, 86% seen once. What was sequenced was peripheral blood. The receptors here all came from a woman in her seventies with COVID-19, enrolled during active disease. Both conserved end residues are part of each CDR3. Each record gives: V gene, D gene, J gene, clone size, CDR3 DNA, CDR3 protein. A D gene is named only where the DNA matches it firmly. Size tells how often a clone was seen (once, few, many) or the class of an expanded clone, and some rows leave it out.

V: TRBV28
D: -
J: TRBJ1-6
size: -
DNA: TGTGCCAGCAGCCAAGCGTGGGGGCGCGGGGGTAATTCACCCCTCCACTTT
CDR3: CASSQAWGRGGNSPLHF

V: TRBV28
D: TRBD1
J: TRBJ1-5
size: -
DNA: TGTGCCAGCAGTCCCGGGACAGTTAGCAATCAGCCCCAGCATTTT
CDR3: CASSPGTVSNQPQHF

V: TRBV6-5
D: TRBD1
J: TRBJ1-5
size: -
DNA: TGTGCCAGCCACGACAGGGGTAGCAATCAGCCCCAGCATTTT
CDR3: CASHDRGSNQPQHF

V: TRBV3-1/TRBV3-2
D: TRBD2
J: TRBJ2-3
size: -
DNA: TGTGCCAGCAGCCGATCGACTAGCGACGATACGCAGTATTTT
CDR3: CASSRSTSDDTQYF

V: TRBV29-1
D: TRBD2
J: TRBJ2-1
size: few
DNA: TGCAGCGTTGAAGATAACCCTAGCGGGGGGGGGATCTACAATGAGCAGTTCTTC
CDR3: CSVEDNPSGGGIYNEQFF

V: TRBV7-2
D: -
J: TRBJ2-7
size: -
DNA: TGTGCCAGCAGCTTCGACAGGGCGGGAGAGCAGTACTTC
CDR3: CASSFDRAGEQYF

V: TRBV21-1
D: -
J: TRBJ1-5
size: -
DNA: TGTGCCAGCAGCAAATGGGACAGGGACAATCAGCCCCAGCATTTT
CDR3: CASSKWDRDNQPQHF

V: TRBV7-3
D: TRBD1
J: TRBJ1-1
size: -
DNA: TGTGCCAGCAGCTCGACAGGGATGAACACTGAAGCTTTCTTT
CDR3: CASSSTGMNTEAFF

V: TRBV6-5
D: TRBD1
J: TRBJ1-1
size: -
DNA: TGTGCCAGCAGTTACTACAGGGGGCGAGACACTGAAGCTTTCTTT
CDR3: CASSYYRGRDTEAFF

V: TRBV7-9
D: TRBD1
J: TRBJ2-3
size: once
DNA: TGTGCCAGCAGCTGGACAGGGGACTTCACAGATACGCAGTATTTT
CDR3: CASSWTGDFTDTQYF

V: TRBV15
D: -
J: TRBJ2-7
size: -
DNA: TGTGCCACCAGCAGAGATCTCTTTGAGGACAGCTTCTACGAGCAGTACTTC
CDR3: CATSRDLFEDSFYEQYF

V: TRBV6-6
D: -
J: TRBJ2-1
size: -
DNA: TGTGCCAGCAGTCCCCCAAGGGAGGACAATGAGCAGTTCTTC
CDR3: CASSPPREDNEQFF

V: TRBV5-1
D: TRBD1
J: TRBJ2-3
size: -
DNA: TGCGCCAGCAGGTCCAGGGACAGGGCCACAGATACGCAGTATTTT
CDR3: CASRSRDRATDTQYF

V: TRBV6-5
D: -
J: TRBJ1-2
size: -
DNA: TGTGCCAGCACCGTACTTCAGGGTGGTAACTATGGCTACACCTTC
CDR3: CASTVLQGGNYGYTF

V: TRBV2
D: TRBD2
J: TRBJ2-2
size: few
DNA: TGTGCCAGCAGGGCCGGGACTAGTGGAACCGGGGAGCTGTTTTTT
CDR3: CASRAGTSGTGELFF

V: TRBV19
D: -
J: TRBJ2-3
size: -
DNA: TGTGCCAGTAGTACAAGACAGAGCACAGATACGCAGTATTTT
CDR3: CASSTRQSTDTQYF

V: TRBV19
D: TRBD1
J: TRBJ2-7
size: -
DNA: TGTGCCAGTAGTATTATTCCAGGACAGGCACCCTACGAGCAGTACTTC
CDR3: CASSIIPGQAPYEQYF

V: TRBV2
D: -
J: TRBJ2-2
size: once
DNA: TGTGCCAGCAGTGTATCCAGATTATTCACCGGGGAGCTGTTTTTT
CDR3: CASSVSRLFTGELFF

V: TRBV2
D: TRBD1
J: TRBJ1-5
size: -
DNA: TGTGCCAGCAGAACCGGGACAGTCAGCAATCAGCCCCAGCATTTT
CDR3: CASRTGTVSNQPQHF

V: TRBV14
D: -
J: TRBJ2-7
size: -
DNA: TGTGCCAGCAGCCAAGATTTCCAGCGGCAGTACTTC
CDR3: CASSQDFQRQYF

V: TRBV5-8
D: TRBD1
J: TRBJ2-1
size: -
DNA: TGTGCCAGCAGCCCCATCAGGGGGTACAATGAGCAGTTCTTC
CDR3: CASSPIRGYNEQFF

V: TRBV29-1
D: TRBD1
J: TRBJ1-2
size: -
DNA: TGCAGCGTGGGACAGGGAGATGGCTACACCTTC
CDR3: CSVGQGDGYTF

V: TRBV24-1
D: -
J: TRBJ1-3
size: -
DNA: TGTGCCACCAGTCAGGGAACTGGAAACACCATATATTTT
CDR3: CATSQGTGNTIYF

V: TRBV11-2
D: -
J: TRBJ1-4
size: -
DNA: TGTGCCACCTCGGGGTGGGAAAAACTGTTTTTT
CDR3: CATSGWEKLFF

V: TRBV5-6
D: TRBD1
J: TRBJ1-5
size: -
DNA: TGTGCCAGCAGCTCCTACAGGGGGAATCAGCCCCAGCATTTT
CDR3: CASSSYRGNQPQHF

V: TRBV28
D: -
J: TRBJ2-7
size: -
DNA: TGTGCCAGCAGTTTAGTAGGGGTCTACGAGCAGTACTTC
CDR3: CASSLVGVYEQYF

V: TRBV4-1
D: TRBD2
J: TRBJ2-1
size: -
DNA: TGCGCCAGCAGCCGAAGAGGGGCTAGCGGGGGGTCCTACAATGAGCAGTTCTTC
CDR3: CASSRRGASGGSYNEQFF

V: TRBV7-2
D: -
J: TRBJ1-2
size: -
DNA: TGTGCCAGCAGCCAAGACTCGTGGGGCTACACCTTC
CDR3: CASSQDSWGYTF

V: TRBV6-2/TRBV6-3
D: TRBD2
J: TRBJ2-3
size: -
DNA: TGTGCCAGCAGCTATGGACTAGCCCCCACAGATACGCAGTATTTT
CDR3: CASSYGLAPTDTQYF

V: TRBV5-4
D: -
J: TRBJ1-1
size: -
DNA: TGTGCCAGCAGCAAGGCGGGCGGGGGCACTGAAGCTTTCTTT
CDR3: CASSKAGGGTEAFF

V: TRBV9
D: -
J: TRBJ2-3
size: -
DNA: TGTGCCAGCAGCCCAGGGACTCCCCTATTCACAGATACGCAGTATTTT
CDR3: CASSPGTPLFTDTQYF

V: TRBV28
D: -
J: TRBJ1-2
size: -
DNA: TGTGCCAGCAGTCGGACAGCTAACTATGGCTACACCTTC
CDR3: CASSRTANYGYTF

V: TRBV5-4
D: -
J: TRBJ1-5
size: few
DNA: -
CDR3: CASSEAGHFGNQPQHF

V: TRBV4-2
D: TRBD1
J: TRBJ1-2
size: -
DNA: TGTGCCAGCAGCCATGCGACGGACAGGGAAGGCTATGGCTACACCTTC
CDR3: CASSHATDREGYGYTF

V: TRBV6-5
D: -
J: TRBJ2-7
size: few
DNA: TGTGCCTTACTCCGGGACTCCGTCTACGAGCAGTACTTC
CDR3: CALLRDSVYEQYF

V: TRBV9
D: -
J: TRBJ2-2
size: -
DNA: TGTGCCAGCAGCGTAGGGGACTTGAACACCGGGGAGCTGTTTTTT
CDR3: CASSVGDLNTGELFF

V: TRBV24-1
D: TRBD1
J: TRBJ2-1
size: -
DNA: TGTGCCACCAGTGACACCAGGACAGGGGGCCGCCGAAATGAGCAGTTCTTC
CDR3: CATSDTRTGGRRNEQFF

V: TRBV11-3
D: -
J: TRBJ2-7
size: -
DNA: TGTGCCAGCAGCAGGAGGACAGACTACGAGCAGTACTTC
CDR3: CASSRRTDYEQYF

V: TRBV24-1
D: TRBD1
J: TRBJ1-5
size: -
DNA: TGTGCCACCAGTGATCGGGACAGTCATCAGCCCCAGCATTTT
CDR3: CATSDRDSHQPQHF

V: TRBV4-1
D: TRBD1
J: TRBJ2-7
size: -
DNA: TGCGCCAGCAGCCACTGGACAGGGAGTCTCTACGAGCAGTACTTC
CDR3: CASSHWTGSLYEQYF

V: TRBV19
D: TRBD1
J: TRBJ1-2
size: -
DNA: TGTGCCAGTAGAATGACCGCGGGACAGACCTATGGCTACACCTTC
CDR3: CASRMTAGQTYGYTF

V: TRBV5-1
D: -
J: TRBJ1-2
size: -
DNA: TGCGCCAGCAGCTTGGATCCGGGGAGAGGAGATGGCTACACCTTC
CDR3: CASSLDPGRGDGYTF

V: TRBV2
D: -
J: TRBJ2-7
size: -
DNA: TGTGCCAGCAGTCCTCAGGGTTTAAACTCCTACGAGCAGTACTTC
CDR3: CASSPQGLNSYEQYF

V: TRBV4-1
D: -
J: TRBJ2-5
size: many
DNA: TGCGCCAGCGGCCCCGAGGGACTCCCCCAAGAGACCCAGTACTTC
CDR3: CASGPEGLPQETQYF

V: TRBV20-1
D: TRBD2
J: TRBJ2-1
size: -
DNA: TGCAGTGCTAGTACTCCGGGACTAGCTTGGGAGCAGTTCTTC
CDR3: CSASTPGLAWEQFF

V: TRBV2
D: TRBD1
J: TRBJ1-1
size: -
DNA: TGTGCCAGCAGTGTTGACAGGGGGCAAACTGAAGCTTTCTTT
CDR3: CASSVDRGQTEAFF

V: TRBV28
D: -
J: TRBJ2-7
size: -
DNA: TGTGCCAGCAGTCTACCCGGGTTGTCCTACGAGCAGTACTTC
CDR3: CASSLPGLSYEQYF

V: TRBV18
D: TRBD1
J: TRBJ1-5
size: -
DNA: TGTGCCAGCTCTCGCGCAGGGGGCCCTCATCAGCCCCAGCATTTT
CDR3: CASSRAGGPHQPQHF

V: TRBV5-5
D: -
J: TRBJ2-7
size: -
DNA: TGTGCCAGCAGCTTGCAGGGTACCTCCTACGAGCAGTACTTC
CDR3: CASSLQGTSYEQYF

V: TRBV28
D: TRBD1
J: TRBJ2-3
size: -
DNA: TGTGCCAGCAGTATCGCCGGGACAGTCAAAAATACGCAGTATTTT
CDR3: CASSIAGTVKNTQYF